These 11 T cell receptor beta chains share one sample of origin, sequenced in a study of monozygotic twins with cystic fibrosis. The assay was immunoSEQ multiplex PCR, and TCRdb's table has in-frame clones only and misses some. The sample contains approximately 10,000 clones, around 85% of which appear only once. Sequenced input: blood. Receptor source: a man aged 18 to 30 with cystic fibrosis.

This clone appeared once. The rearrangement uses TRBV11-2 and TRBJ2-1; 7 bases fit TRBD2. This CDR3 has 16 residues. Germline-derived CDR1 and CDR2 are SGHAT and FQNNGV. Trimming removed 0 bases from V and 7 bases from J; junction bases left unmatched: 9. The CDR3 here is CASSLEAGASQNEQFF. The CDR3 coding sequence is TGTGCCAGCAGCTTAGAGGCGGGAGCATCCCAAAATGAGCAGTTCTTC.

This CDR3 reads CSGGQGPGNTIYF. In DNA, the CDR3 is TGCAGCGGGGGACAGGGACCAGGAAACACCATATATTTT. The chain combines TRBV29-1 with TRBJ1-3; the match to TRBD1 covers 9 bases. This CDR3 contains 13 residues. Germline V lookup: CDR1 SQVTM, CDR2 ANQGSEA. The trim removed 7 bases at V and 4 bases at J, leaving 5 bases unmatched.

This chain connects TRBV6-5 to TRBJ2-4; D possibly corresponds to TRBD2 (6 bases). The CDR3 consists of 12 residues. V shed 2 bases and J shed 13 bases, with 12 bases lying between them. CDR1 and CDR2 (germline): MNHEY, SVGAGI. Here the CDR3 DNA reads TGTGCCAGCAGTTACCGAGACGGGGGACAGTACTTC. As protein: CASSYRDGGQYF.

The rearrangement joins TRBV27 to TRBJ2-7; a possible D gene is TRBD2 (7 bases). Germline-derived CDR1 and CDR2 are MNHEY and SMNVEV (reference sequence). Between the trimmed V and J ends, which lost 2 bases and 5 bases, there was a span of 13 bases. The CDR3 contains 14 residues. The CDR3 protein is CASSLGGGGDEQYF. The CDR3 bases are TGTGCCAGCAGTTTAGGGGGGGGCGGGGACGAGCAGTACTTC.

The chain links TRBV10-3 to TRBJ2-1, with 11 positions matching TRBD2. There are 14 residues in the CDR3. After removal of 8 bases from V and 3 bases from J, the junction contained 3 bases not matched to a gene. Germline V CDR1 and CDR2: ENHRY, SYGVKD. CDR3 region: CAIALAGGYNEQFF. The CDR3 region has the DNA TGTGCCATCGCGCTAGCGGGAGGCTACAATGAGCAGTTCTTC.

This chain links TRBV4-1 with TRBJ1-2; TRBD1 matches at 7 bases. The CDR3 is 17 residues long. Germline trimming cut 1 base from V and 8 bases from J; bases unmatched to any gene: 16. Germline V CDR1 and CDR2: MGHRA, YSYEKL. CDR3 amino acids: CASSQGGAGGQSRGYTF. The DNA of the CDR3 is TGCGCCAGCAGCCAAGGGGGGGCAGGGGGACAAAGTAGAGGCTACACCTTC.

The chain combines TRBV28 with TRBJ1-3; 9 positions agree with TRBD1. The CDR3 contains 16 residues. In germline, CDR1 is MDHEN, CDR2 SYDVKM. The V and J ends lost 4 bases and 8 bases, in that order; junction bases with no gene match: 12. Here the CDR3 reads CASSSPFDRGVDTIYF. The CDR3 DNA follows: TGTGCCAGCAGTTCTCCTTTTGACAGGGGGGTAGACACCATATATTTT. The full variable domain, with the rest looked up from reference TRBV28 and TRBJ1-3, is DVKVTQSSRYLVKRTGEKVFLECVQDMDHENMFWYRQDPGLGLRLIYFSYDVKMKEKGDIPEGYSVSREKKERFSLILESASTNQTSMYLCASSSPFDRGVDTIYFGEGSWLTVV.

CDR3 sequence reads: CASSLVSSGGDDTQYF. As DNA, the CDR3 is TGCGCCAGCAGCTTGGTCTCTAGCGGGGGGGATGATACGCAGTATTTT. This sequence joins TRBV5-1 and TRBJ2-3; 12 positions agree with TRBD2. V shed 0 bases and J 6 bases; nucleotides not matched to a gene: 5. The CDR3 covers 16 residues. The germline V gene encodes CDR1 SGHRS and CDR2 YFSETQ.

This clone was recorded only once. The V and J genes are TRBV13 and TRBJ2-1; TRBD2 matches 7 bases. The CDR3 is 16 amino acids. V gave up 4 bases and J gave up 0 bases; unmatched junction bases: 6. From germline, CDR1 is PRHDT and CDR2 FYEKMQ (reference sequence). The CDR3 is CASSSTSASSYNEQFF. The DNA of the CDR3 is TGTGCCAGCAGCTCAACTAGCGCGAGCTCCTACAATGAGCAGTTCTTC. The whole variable domain, remainder taken from reference TRBV13 and TRBJ2-1, is AAGVIQSPRHLIKEKRETATLKCYPIPRHDTVYWYQQGPGQDPQFLISFYEKMQSDKGSIPDRFSAQQFSDYHSELNMSSLELGDSALYFCASSSTSASSYNEQFFGPGTRLTVL.

This clone was recorded only once. This chain links TRBV7-8 with TRBJ2-7; D is ambiguous. This CDR3 region has 15 residues. The germline CDR1 and CDR2 sequences are SGHVS and FQNEAQ. V shed 0 bases and J shed 0 bases, with 9 bases lying between them. Here the CDR3 DNA reads TGTGCCAGCAGCTTAGCAGCTGCTAGCTCCTACGAGCAGTACTTC. This translates into CASSLAAASSYEQYF.

The V gene is TRBV5-1, the J gene TRBJ1-2; 11 bases fit TRBD1. CDR3 size: 19 residues. Germline CDR1 SGHRS, CDR2 YFSETQ. Losses at the gene ends were 4 bases for V and 0 bases for J; bases not matched to a gene: 14. The CDR3 here is CASSLSLGQGAGANYGYTF. For the CDR3, the DNA is TGCGCCAGCAGCCTGAGCCTCGGACAGGGGGCTGGGGCTAACTATGGCTACACCTTC.